This T cell receptor beta chain was observed in a study of blood T cell repertoires in COVID-19. Study-level information: The samples span acute and convalescent COVID-19 from the United States, Italy and Spain. PBMCs, B-cell-depleted T cells, or T cells provided the cDNA or gDNA that made up the material.

In the source study's methods: Amplification from reference gene primers served as the basis for estimated nucleated cell counts. The protocol was immunoSEQ multiplex PCR, while the TCRdb copy is restricted to in-frame clones and leaves out a portion. V and J calls plus clone size are reproduced from that table; the DNA served to infer D and trimming. This table holds approximately 270,000 clones, around 90% found once. The source is a man aged 18 to 35 with active or convalescent COVID-19. Specimen: peripheral blood.

The CDR3 protein is CASSLAPRQGASYEQYF. The CDR3 bases are TGTGCCAGCAGCTTAGCCCCTCGGCAGGGTGCGTCCTACGAGCAGTACTTC. The V and J genes are TRBV7-2 and TRBJ2-7, with D perhaps matching TRBD1 (5 bases). The germline gives CDR1 SGHTA, CDR2 FQGNSA. V lost 0 bases and J 1 base, leaving 16 bases between the germline ends. The CDR3 has 17 amino acids.